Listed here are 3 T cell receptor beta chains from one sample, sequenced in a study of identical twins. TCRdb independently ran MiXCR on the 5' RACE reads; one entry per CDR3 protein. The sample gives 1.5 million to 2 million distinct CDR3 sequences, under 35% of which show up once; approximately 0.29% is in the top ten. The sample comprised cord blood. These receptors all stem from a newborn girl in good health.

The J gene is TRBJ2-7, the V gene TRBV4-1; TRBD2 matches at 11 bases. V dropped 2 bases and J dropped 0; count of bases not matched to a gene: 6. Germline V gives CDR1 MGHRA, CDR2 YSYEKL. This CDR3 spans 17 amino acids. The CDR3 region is CASSQLPGTSGSYEQYF. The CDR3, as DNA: TGCGCCAGCAGCCAATTACCCGGGACTAGCGGCTCCTACGAGCAGTACTTC.

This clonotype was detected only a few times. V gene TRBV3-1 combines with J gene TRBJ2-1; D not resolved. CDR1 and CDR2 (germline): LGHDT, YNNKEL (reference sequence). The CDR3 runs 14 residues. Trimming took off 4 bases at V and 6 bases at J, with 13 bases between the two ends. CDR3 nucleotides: TGTGCCAGCAGCCCCCCTTTGTTGGGCAATGAGCAGTTCTTC. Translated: CASSPPLLGNEQFF.

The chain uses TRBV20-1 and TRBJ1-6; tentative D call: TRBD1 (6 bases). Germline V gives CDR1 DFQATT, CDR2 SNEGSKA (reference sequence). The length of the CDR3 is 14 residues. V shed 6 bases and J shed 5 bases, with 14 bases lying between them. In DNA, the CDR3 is TGCAGTGCAAAGTTGGGGGCCGATAATTCACCCCTCCACTTT. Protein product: CSAKLGADNSPLHF.